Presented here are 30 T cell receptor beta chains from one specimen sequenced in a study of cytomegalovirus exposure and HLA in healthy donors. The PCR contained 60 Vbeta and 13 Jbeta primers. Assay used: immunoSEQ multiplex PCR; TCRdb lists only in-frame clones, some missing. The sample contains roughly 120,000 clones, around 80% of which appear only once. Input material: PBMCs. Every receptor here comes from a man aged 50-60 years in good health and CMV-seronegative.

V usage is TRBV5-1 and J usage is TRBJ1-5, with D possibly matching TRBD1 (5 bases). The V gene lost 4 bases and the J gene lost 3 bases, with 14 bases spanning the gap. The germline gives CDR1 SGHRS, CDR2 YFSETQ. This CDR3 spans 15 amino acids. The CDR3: CASSPLSGSNQPQHF. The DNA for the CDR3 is TGCGCCAGCAGCCCCCTTTCAGGGTCCAATCAGCCCCAGCATTTT.

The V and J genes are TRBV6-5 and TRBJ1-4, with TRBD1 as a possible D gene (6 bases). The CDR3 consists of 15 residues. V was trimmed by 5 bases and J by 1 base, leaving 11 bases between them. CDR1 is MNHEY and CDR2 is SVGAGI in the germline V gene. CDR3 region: CASSPRTETNEKLFF. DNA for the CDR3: TGTGCCAGCAGTCCCCGGACAGAAACTAATGAAAAACTGTTTTTT.

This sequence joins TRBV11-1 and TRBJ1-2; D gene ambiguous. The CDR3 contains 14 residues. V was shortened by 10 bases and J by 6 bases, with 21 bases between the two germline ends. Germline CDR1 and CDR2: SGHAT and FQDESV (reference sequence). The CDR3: CATARRGSLDGYTF. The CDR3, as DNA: TGTGCCACCGCACGCCGGGGATCCCTCGATGGCTACACCTTC.

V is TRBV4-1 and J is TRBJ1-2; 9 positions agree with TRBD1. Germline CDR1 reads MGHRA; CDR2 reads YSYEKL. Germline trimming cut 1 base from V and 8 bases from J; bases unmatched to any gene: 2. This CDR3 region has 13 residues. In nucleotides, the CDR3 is TGCGCCAGCAGCCAAGTCACAGGGGGCGGCTACACCTTC. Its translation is CASSQVTGGGYTF.

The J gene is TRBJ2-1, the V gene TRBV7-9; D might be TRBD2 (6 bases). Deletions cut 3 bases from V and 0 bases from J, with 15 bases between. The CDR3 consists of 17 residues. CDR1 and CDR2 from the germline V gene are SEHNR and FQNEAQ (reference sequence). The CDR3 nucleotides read TGTGCCAGCAGCTTGATCACCGGGACTGTCTCCTACAATGAGCAGTTCTTC. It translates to CASSLITGTVSYNEQFF. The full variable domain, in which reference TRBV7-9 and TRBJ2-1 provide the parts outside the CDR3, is DTGVSQNPRHKITKRGQNVTFRCDPISEHNRLYWYRQTLGQGPEFLTYFQNEAQLEKSRLLSDRFSAERPKGSFSTLEIQRTEQGDSAMYLCASSLITGTVSYNEQFFGPGTRLTVL.

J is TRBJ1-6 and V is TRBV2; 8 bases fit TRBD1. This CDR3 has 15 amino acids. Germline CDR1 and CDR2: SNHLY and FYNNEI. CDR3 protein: CGSRDRGAGNSPLHF. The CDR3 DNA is TGTGGTTCCCGCGACAGGGGTGCGGGCAATTCACCCCTCCACTTT.

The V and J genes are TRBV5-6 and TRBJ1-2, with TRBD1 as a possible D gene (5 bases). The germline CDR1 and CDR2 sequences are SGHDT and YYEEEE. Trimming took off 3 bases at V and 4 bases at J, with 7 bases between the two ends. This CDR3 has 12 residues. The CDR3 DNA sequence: TGTGCCAGCAGCTACGACAGCTATGGCTACACCTTC. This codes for CASSYDSYGYTF. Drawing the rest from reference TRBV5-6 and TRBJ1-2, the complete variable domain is DAGVTQSPTHLIKTRGQQVTLRCSPKSGHDTVSWYQQALGQGPQFIFQYYEEEERQRGNFPDRFSGHQFPNYSSELNVNALLLGDSALYLCASSYDSYGYTFGSGTRLTVV.

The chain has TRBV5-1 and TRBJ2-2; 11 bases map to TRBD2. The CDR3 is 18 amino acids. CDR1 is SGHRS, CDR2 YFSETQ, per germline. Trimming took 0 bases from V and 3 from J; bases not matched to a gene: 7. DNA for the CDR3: TGCGCCAGCAGCTTGGTCGAGGTTAGCGGGAGGGACACCGGGGAGCTGTTTTTT. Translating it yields CASSLVEVSGRDTGELFF.

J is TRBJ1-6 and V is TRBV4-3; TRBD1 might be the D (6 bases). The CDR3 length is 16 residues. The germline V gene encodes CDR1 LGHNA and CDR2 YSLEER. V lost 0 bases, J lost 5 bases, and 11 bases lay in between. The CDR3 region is CASSQDLPGDNSPLHF. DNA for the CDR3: TGCGCCAGCAGCCAAGATCTACCAGGGGATAATTCACCCCTCCACTTT.

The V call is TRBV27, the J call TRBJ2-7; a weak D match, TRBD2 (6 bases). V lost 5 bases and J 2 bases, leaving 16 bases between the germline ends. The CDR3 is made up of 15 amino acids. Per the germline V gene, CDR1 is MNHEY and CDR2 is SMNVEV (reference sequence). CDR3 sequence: CASSPSWTTTYEQYF. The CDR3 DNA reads TGTGCCAGCAGTCCGTCTTGGACTACCACCTACGAGCAGTACTTC.

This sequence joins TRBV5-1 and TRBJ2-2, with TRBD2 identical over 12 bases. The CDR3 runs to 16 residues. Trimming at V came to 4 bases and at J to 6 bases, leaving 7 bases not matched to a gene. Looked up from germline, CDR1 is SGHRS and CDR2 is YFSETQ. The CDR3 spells CASSMTSGSSAGELFF. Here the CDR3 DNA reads TGCGCCAGCAGCATGACTAGCGGGAGTTCGGCCGGGGAGCTGTTTTTT.

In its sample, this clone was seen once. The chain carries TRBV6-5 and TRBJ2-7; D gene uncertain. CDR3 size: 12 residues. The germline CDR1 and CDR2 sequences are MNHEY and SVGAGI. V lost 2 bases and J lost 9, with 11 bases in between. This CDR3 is CASSYKESWQYF. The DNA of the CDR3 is TGTGCCAGCAGTTACAAGGAGTCCTGGCAGTACTTC.

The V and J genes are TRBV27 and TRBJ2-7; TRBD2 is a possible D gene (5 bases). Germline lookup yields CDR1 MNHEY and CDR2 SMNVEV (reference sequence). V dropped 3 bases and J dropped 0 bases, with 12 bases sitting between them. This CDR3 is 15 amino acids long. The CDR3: CASSFELGSSYEQYF. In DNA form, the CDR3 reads TGTGCCAGCAGTTTTGAGTTGGGGAGCTCCTACGAGCAGTACTTC.

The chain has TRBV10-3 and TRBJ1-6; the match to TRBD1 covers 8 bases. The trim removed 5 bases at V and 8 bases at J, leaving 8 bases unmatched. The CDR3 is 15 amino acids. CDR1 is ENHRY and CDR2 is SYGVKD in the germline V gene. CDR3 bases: TGTGCCATCAGTTCGGACAGGGCGGCTGATTCACCCCTCCACTTT. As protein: CAISSDRAADSPLHF.

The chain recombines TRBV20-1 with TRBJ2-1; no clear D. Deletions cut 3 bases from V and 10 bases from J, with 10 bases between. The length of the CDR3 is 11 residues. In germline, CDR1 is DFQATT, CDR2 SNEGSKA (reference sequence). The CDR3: CSARASGEQFF. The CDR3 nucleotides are TGCAGTGCTAGGGCTTCCGGGGAGCAGTTCTTC.

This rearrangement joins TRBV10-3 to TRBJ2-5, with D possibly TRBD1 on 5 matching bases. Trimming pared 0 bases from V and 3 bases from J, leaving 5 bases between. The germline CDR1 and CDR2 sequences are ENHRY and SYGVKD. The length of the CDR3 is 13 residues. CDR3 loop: CAISESGEETQYF. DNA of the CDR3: TGTGCCATCAGTGAGTCAGGGGAAGAGACCCAGTACTTC.

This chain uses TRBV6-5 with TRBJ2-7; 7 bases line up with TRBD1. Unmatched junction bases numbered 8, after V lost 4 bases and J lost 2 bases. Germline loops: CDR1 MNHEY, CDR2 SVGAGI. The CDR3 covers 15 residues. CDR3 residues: CASSSVGTDPYEQYF. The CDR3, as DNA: TGTGCCAGCAGTTCTGTCGGGACAGACCCCTACGAGCAGTACTTC.

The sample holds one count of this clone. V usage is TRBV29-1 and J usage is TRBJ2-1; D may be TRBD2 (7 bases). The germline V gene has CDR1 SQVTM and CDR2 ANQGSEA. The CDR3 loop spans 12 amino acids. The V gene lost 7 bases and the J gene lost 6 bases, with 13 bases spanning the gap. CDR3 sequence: CSEVGGGNEQFF. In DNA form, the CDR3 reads TGCAGCGAAGTGGGAGGGGGCAATGAGCAGTTCTTC.

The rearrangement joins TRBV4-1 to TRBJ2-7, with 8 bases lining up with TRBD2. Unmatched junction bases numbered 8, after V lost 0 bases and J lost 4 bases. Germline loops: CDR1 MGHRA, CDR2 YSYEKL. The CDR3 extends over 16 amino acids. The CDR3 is CASSQDRVGRVYEQYF. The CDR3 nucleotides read TGCGCCAGCAGCCAAGATCGCGTCGGGAGGGTTTACGAGCAGTACTTC.

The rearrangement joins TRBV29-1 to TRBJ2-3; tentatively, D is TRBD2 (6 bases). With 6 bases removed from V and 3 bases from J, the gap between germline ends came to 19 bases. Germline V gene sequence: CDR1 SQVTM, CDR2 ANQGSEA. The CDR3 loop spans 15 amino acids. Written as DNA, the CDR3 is TGCAGCGTGGGGGAAGGAGGGGTAGCGACAGATACGCAGTATTTT. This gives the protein CSVGEGGVATDTQYF.

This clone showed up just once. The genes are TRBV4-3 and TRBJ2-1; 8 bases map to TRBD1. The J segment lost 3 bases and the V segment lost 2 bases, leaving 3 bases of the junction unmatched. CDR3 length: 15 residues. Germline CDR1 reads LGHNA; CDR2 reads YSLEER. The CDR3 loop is CASSQQGAIYNEQFF. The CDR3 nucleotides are TGCGCCAGCAGCCAACAGGGGGCTATCTACAATGAGCAGTTCTTC.

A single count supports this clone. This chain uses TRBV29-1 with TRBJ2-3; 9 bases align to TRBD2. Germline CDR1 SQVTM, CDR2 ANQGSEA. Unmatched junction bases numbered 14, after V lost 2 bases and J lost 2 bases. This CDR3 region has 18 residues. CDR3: CSVEPRGFSGRVTDTQYF. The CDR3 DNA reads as TGCAGCGTTGAACCTCGTGGTTTTAGCGGGAGAGTCACAGATACGCAGTATTTT.

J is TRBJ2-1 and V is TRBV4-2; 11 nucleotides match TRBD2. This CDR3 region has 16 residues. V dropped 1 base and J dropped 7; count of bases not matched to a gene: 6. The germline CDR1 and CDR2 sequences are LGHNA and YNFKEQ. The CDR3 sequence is CASSQVLAGGSNEQFF. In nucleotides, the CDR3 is TGTGCCAGCAGCCAAGTTCTAGCGGGAGGTTCAAATGAGCAGTTCTTC.

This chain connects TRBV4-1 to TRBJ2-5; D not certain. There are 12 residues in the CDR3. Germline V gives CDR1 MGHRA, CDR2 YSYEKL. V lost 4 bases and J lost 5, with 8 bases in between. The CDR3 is CASSLRGETQYF. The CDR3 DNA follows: TGCGCCAGCAGCCTCAGAGGCGAGACCCAGTACTTC.

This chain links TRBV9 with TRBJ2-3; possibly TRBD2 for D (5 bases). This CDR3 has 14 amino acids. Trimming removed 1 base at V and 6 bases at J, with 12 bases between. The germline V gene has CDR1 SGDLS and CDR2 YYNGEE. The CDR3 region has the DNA TGTGCCAGCAGCGTAATAAGCGGTGGGGATACGCAGTATTTT. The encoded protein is CASSVISGGDTQYF.

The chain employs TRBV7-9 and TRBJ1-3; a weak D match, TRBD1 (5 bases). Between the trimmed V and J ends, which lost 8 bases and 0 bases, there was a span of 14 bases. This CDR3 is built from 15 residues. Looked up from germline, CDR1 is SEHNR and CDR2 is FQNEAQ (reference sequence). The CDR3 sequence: CASPSAGNSGNTIYF. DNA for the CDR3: TGTGCCAGCCCCTCTGCAGGGAACTCTGGAAACACCATATATTTT.

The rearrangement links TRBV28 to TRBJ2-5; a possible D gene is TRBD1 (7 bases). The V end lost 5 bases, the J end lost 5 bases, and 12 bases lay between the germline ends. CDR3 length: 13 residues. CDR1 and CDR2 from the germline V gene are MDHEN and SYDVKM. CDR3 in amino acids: CASSPTGRETQYF. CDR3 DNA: TGTGCCAGCAGTCCGACAGGGAGGGAGACCCAGTACTTC.

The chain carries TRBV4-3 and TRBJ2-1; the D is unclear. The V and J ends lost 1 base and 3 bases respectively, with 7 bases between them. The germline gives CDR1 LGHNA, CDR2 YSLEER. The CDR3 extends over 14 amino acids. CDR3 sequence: CASSQVAGYNEQFF. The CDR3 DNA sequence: TGCGCCAGCAGCCAAGTAGCCGGCTACAATGAGCAGTTCTTC.

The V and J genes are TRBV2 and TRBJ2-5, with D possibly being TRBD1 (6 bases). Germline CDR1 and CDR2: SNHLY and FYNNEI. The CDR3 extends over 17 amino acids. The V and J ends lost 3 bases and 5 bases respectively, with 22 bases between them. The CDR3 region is CASSDGVGAGWLETQYF. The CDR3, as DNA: TGTGCCAGCAGTGACGGCGTGGGGGCAGGGTGGTTGGAGACCCAGTACTTC.

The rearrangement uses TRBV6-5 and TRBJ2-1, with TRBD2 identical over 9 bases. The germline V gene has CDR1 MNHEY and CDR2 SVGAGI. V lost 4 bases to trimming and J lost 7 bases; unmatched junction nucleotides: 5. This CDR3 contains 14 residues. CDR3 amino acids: CASSSGLAMNEQFF. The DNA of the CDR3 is TGTGCCAGCAGTTCGGGACTAGCCATGAATGAGCAGTTCTTC.